This is a list of T cell receptor beta chains from one sample in a study of cytomegalovirus exposure and HLA in healthy donors. Sequencing used immunoSEQ multiplex PCR; TCRdb keeps in-frame clones, though not all of them. This table lists 30,000 to 35,000 clones. Sequencing was performed on PBMCs. The receptors originated from a middle-aged woman in good health and CMV-seropositive. Both conserved end residues are part of each CDR3. Each record gives: J gene, D gene, V gene, clone size, CDR3 protein, CDR3 DNA. The D gene is left open where the match is weak. Only some rows state a clone size, as once, few, many or a class for expanded clones.

J gene: TRBJ1-6; D gene: TRBD1; V gene: TRBV2; clone size: .; CDR3 protein: CASSEAIYRGSSPLHF; CDR3 DNA: TGTGCCAGCAGTGAAGCGATCTACAGGGGGAGTTCACCCCTCCACTTT
J gene: TRBJ2-7; D gene: TRBD1; V gene: TRBV11-1; clone size: .; CDR3 protein: CASSLTRGTGGEQYF; CDR3 DNA: TGTGCCAGCAGCCTCACGAGAGGGACAGGGGGCGAGCAGTACTTC
J gene: TRBJ2-7; D gene: .; V gene: TRBV21-1; clone size: .; CDR3 protein: CASSNPGTFISYEQYF; CDR3 DNA: TGTGCCAGCAGCAACCCCGGGACTTTCATCTCCTACGAGCAGTACTTC
J gene: TRBJ1-2; D gene: .; V gene: TRBV4-2; clone size: .; CDR3 protein: CASSPSTAEFYGYTF; CDR3 DNA: TGTGCCAGCAGCCCTTCGACAGCCGAATTCTATGGCTACACCTTC
J gene: TRBJ1-6; D gene: .; V gene: TRBV6-1; clone size: medium-sized; CDR3 protein: CASNRVVNSPLHF; CDR3 DNA: TGTGCCAGCAACAGGGTTGTGAATTCACCCCTCCACTTT
J gene: TRBJ1-4; D gene: .; V gene: TRBV15; clone size: .; CDR3 protein: CATSRDTTALGDEKLFF; CDR3 DNA: TGTGCCACCAGCAGAGATACGACAGCCTTAGGCGATGAAAAACTGTTTTTT
J gene: TRBJ1-2; D gene: TRBD1; V gene: TRBV18; clone size: .; CDR3 protein: CASSTARDSVYGYTF; CDR3 DNA: TGTGCCAGCTCAACCGCCCGGGACAGCGTCTATGGCTACACCTTC
J gene: TRBJ1-4; D gene: TRBD1; V gene: TRBV5-6; clone size: .; CDR3 protein: CASSLVQQGGEKLFF; CDR3 DNA: TGTGCCAGCAGCTTGGTGCAACAGGGGGGTGAAAAACTGTTTTTT
J gene: TRBJ2-7; D gene: .; V gene: TRBV20-1; clone size: .; CDR3 protein: CSARATYEQYF; CDR3 DNA: TGCAGTGCCAGAGCAACCTACGAGCAGTACTTC
J gene: TRBJ1-1; D gene: TRBD1; V gene: TRBV5-8; clone size: .; CDR3 protein: CASSLVFPRLGTARGTEAFF; CDR3 DNA: TGTGCCAGCAGCTTGGTATTCCCTCGATTAGGGACAGCCAGGGGCACTGAAGCTTTCTTT
J gene: TRBJ2-7; D gene: .; V gene: TRBV5-1; clone size: .; CDR3 protein: CASSLAEGIGGYEQYF; CDR3 DNA: TGCGCCAGCAGCTTGGCGGAGGGGATCGGGGGCTACGAGCAGTACTTC
J gene: TRBJ2-1; D gene: TRBD2; V gene: TRBV28; clone size: .; CDR3 protein: CASSYLAGDRPREQFF; CDR3 DNA: TGTGCCAGCAGTTACCTAGCGGGAGATCGCCCCCGGGAGCAGTTCTTC
J gene: TRBJ1-6; D gene: .; V gene: TRBV9; clone size: .; CDR3 protein: CASSVGMGMSLHF; CDR3 DNA: TGTGCCAGCAGCGTAGGAATGGGCATGTCCCTCCACTTT
J gene: TRBJ2-1; D gene: TRBD2; V gene: TRBV2; clone size: .; CDR3 protein: CASRATSGGANEQFF; CDR3 DNA: TGTGCCAGCAGGGCCACTAGCGGGGGGGCAAATGAGCAGTTCTTC
J gene: TRBJ2-2; D gene: TRBD1; V gene: TRBV2; clone size: .; CDR3 protein: CASNKGAGNTGELFF; CDR3 DNA: TGTGCCAGCAACAAGGGGGCAGGTAACACCGGGGAGCTGTTTTTT
J gene: TRBJ2-7; D gene: TRBD1; V gene: TRBV10-3; clone size: .; CDR3 protein: CAISERTGGAGEQYF; CDR3 DNA: TGTGCCATCAGTGAGCGCACAGGGGGCGCGGGGGAGCAGTACTTC
J gene: TRBJ2-7; D gene: .; V gene: TRBV27; clone size: .; CDR3 protein: CASSLIDPGEQYF; CDR3 DNA: TGTGCCAGCAGTTTGATTGATCCGGGCGAGCAGTACTTC
J gene: TRBJ2-5; D gene: .; V gene: TRBV19; clone size: .; CDR3 protein: CASSIPGVETQYF; CDR3 DNA: TGTGCCAGTAGTATCCCAGGGGTCGAGACCCAGTACTTC
J gene: TRBJ2-7; D gene: .; V gene: TRBV5-1; clone size: .; CDR3 protein: CASSFGSAGDEQYF; CDR3 DNA: TGCGCCAGCAGCTTCGGGTCCGCAGGGGACGAGCAGTACTTC
J gene: TRBJ2-4; D gene: .; V gene: TRBV2; clone size: .; CDR3 protein: CASSEEAPGLGNIQYF; CDR3 DNA: TGTGCCAGCAGTGAAGAAGCTCCGGGACTGGGGAACATTCAGTACTTC
J gene: TRBJ2-7; D gene: .; V gene: TRBV5-1; clone size: .; CDR3 protein: CASSLQNEQYF; CDR3 DNA: TGCGCCAGCAGCTTACAAAACGAGCAGTACTTC
J gene: TRBJ2-5; D gene: TRBD2; V gene: TRBV5-1; clone size: .; CDR3 protein: CASSSGLAARAQYF; CDR3 DNA: TGCGCCAGCAGCTCGGGACTAGCGGCCAGAGCCCAGTACTTC
J gene: TRBJ1-3; D gene: .; V gene: TRBV28; clone size: .; CDR3 protein: CASSFRPGALSGNTIYF; CDR3 DNA: TGTGCCAGCAGTTTCCGGCCAGGCGCACTCTCTGGAAACACCATATATTTT
J gene: TRBJ1-2; D gene: .; V gene: TRBV7-2; clone size: .; CDR3 protein: CASSQERQRIYGYTF; CDR3 DNA: TGTGCCAGCAGCCAAGAACGTCAGCGGATCTATGGCTACACCTTC
J gene: TRBJ2-2; D gene: TRBD2; V gene: TRBV7-9; clone size: .; CDR3 protein: CASSLRTSGTGELFF; CDR3 DNA: TGTGCCAGCAGCTTGAGGACTAGCGGGACCGGGGAGCTGTTTTTT
J gene: TRBJ2-7; D gene: .; V gene: TRBV13; clone size: .; CDR3 protein: CASSFGALGRVEAEQYF; CDR3 DNA: TGTGCCAGCAGCTTCGGAGCCTTGGGCAGGGTCGAGGCCGAGCAGTACTTC
J gene: TRBJ2-7; D gene: .; V gene: TRBV30; clone size: .; CDR3 protein: CAWSVPRGEQYF; CDR3 DNA: TGTGCCTGGAGTGTACCGCGGGGTGAGCAGTACTTC
J gene: TRBJ2-6; D gene: TRBD1; V gene: TRBV28; clone size: .; CDR3 protein: CASRDRGPTGANVLTF; CDR3 DNA: TGTGCCAGCAGAGACAGGGGACCTACTGGGGCCAACGTCCTGACTTTC
J gene: TRBJ2-1; D gene: TRBD2; V gene: TRBV18; clone size: .; CDR3 protein: CASSPSTSGGDNEQFF; CDR3 DNA: TGTGCCAGCTCACCCTCGACTAGCGGGGGGGACAATGAGCAGTTCTTC
J gene: TRBJ1-1; D gene: TRBD1; V gene: TRBV15; clone size: .; CDR3 protein: CATSSDRGPFMSTEAFF; CDR3 DNA: TGTGCCACCAGCAGCGACAGGGGCCCATTTATGAGCACTGAAGCTTTCTTT
J gene: TRBJ1-2; D gene: TRBD1; V gene: TRBV18; clone size: .; CDR3 protein: CASSPLGQGASGGYTF; CDR3 DNA: TGTGCCAGCTCACCACTTGGTCAGGGGGCATCGGGGGGCTACACCTTC
J gene: TRBJ1-1; D gene: .; V gene: TRBV4-3; clone size: .; CDR3 protein: CASSQGTWGNTEAFF; CDR3 DNA: TGCGCCAGCAGTCAAGGGACATGGGGGAACACTGAAGCTTTCTTT